This TCR beta chain came from a study of identical twins. Study-wide results and limits: The degree of excess twin sharing was weaker in beta out-of-frame sequences.

A word on this clonotype: The antigen is not known.

V lost 6 bases, J lost 0 bases, and 12 bases lay in between. The CDR3 spans 13 residues. In germline, CDR1 is DFQATT, CDR2 SNEGSKA (reference sequence). Via MiXCR, TCRdb re-called the 5' RACE reads, giving one row per CDR3 protein. Found here are around 250,000 distinct CDR3 sequences, approximately 8.3% of them singletons; the top ten hold 2.5% to 3.5%. The sample was also reused in another study, on yellow fever vaccine responses in identical twins. According to that study: Reports say the vaccine T cell response in twins looked partly convergent and partly personalized.

The sequenced sample consisted of CD8+ T cells sorted from blood. The genes are TRBV20-1 and TRBJ2-7, with D maybe TRBD2 (6 bases). The clonotype comes from a woman aged 18-29 years in good health. The CDR3 sequence is CSARPSASYEQYF. In DNA, the CDR3 is TGCAGTGCCCGACCTAGCGCCTCCTACGAGCAGTACTTC.